Presented here are 21 T cell receptor beta chains from one specimen sequenced in a study of shared clonotypes between healthy human individuals. CD45RO-negative, CCR7-positively selected cells formed the naive CD8 fraction, excluding terminally differentiated effector memory CD45RA+ cells. The repertoire was sequenced with immunoSEQ multiplex PCR; TCRdb's copy has only in-frame clones and lacks some. The table records some 2 million clones, roughly 95% of them present only once. Sequencing was performed on naive CD8+ T cells sorted from blood. These TCRs come from a man younger than 35 in good health.

The gene calls are TRBV18 and TRBJ1-1; D gene ambiguous. In germline, CDR1 is KGHSH, CDR2 LQKENI. V was cut by 2 bases and J by 2 bases, with 15 bases left in between. The CDR3 is made up of 16 amino acids. The CDR3: CASSPDEKRRNTEAFF. In DNA, the CDR3 is TGTGCCAGCTCACCAGATGAGAAGCGGAGAAACACTGAAGCTTTCTTT.

V usage is TRBV5-1 and J usage is TRBJ2-3; D is possibly TRBD2 (5 bases). This CDR3 has 15 residues. Germline CDR1 reads SGHRS; CDR2 reads YFSETQ. V lost 7 bases to trimming and J lost 0 bases, with 15 bases between them. The CDR3 nucleotides read TGCGCCAGCGCCTTCCACGGGAAGAGCACAGATACGCAGTATTTT. Translating it yields CASAFHGKSTDTQYF.

The rearrangement links TRBV28 to TRBJ1-3, with TRBD1 matching over 8 bases. The CDR3 is 16 residues long. V lost 5 bases and J lost 4; bases outside the gene matches: 10. CDR1 is MDHEN, CDR2 SYDVKM, per germline. The CDR3 sequence is CASSPLSTGAGNTIYF. The CDR3 region has the DNA TGTGCCAGCAGTCCCCTATCGACAGGGGCGGGAAACACCATATATTTT.

On this clone itself: Other nucleotide sequences from this sample produce the same CDR3. V is TRBV6-5 and J is TRBJ1-1; maybe TRBD1 (6 bases). Germline CDR1 and CDR2: MNHEY and SVGAGI. The CDR3 has 14 amino acids. V dropped 5 bases and J dropped 1 base, with 11 bases sitting between them. The CDR3, as DNA: TGTGCCAGCAGTCCGACAGGAGAGAACACTGAAGCTTTCTTT. This codes for CASSPTGENTEAFF.

Note on this clone: Other nucleotide sequences in the sample specify the same CDR3. The J gene is TRBJ2-1, the V gene TRBV9, with D unresolved. Germline CDR1 reads SGDLS; CDR2 reads YYNGEE. CDR3 length: 14 residues. V lost 2 bases and J lost 0, with 6 bases in between. The CDR3 spells CASSVGSSYNEQFF. The CDR3 nucleotides read TGTGCCAGCAGCGTCGGCTCCTCCTACAATGAGCAGTTCTTC.

The chain couples TRBV9 to TRBJ1-5; D is possibly TRBD1 (5 bases). Germline V gene sequence: CDR1 SGDLS, CDR2 YYNGEE. The V end lost 0 bases, the J end lost 7 bases, and 11 bases lay between the germline ends. The CDR3 spans 14 residues. CDR3: CASSVGQGLQPQHF. CDR3 DNA sequence: TGTGCCAGCAGCGTAGGGCAGGGTCTGCAGCCCCAGCATTTT.

The chain links TRBV7-2 to TRBJ2-7; no definite D call. CDR1 SGHTA and CDR2 FQGNSA come from the germline V gene. The CDR3 length is 14 residues. V was trimmed by 5 bases and J by 0 bases, leaving 11 bases between them. The CDR3 loop is CASSPGSSSYEQYF. The CDR3 DNA sequence: TGTGCCAGCAGCCCCGGTTCGAGCTCCTACGAGCAGTACTTC.

The genes are TRBV6-1 and TRBJ1-2; 9 nucleotides align to TRBD1. The CDR3 spans 15 residues. Germline CDR1 MNHNS, CDR2 SASEGT. V lost 6 bases, J lost 7 bases, and 12 bases stayed unmatched. The CDR3 DNA follows: TGTGCCAGCAGGGGGAAAGGACAGGGGTTGCGTGGCTACACCTTC. Translation: CASRGKGQGLRGYTF.

This clone was detected once. J is TRBJ2-5 and V is TRBV13; possibly TRBD1 for D (5 bases). The V and J ends lost 9 bases and 0 bases respectively, with 11 bases between them. Germline loops: CDR1 PRHDT, CDR2 FYEKMQ (reference sequence). The CDR3 extends over 13 amino acids. The CDR3 protein is CASGVGDQETQYF. The CDR3, as DNA: TGTGCCAGTGGGGTAGGGGACCAAGAGACCCAGTACTTC.

Points on this clone: The same CDR3 can be traced to other DNA sequences in this sample. This rearrangement joins TRBV2 to TRBJ2-7, with TRBD1 matching over 9 bases. The ends lost 3 bases at V and 1 base at J; junction bases unmatched: 1. From germline, CDR1 is SNHLY and CDR2 FYNNEI. The length of the CDR3 is 14 residues. The CDR3 is CASSEGTGSYEQYF. CDR3 coding DNA: TGTGCCAGCAGTGAGGGGACAGGGTCCTACGAGCAGTACTTC.

Remarks on this clone: In the same sample, other DNA sequences code for this CDR3. V and J are TRBV9 and TRBJ2-3; D remains ambiguous. The CDR3 length is 12 residues. Trimming removed 4 bases from V and 2 bases from J, with 5 bases in between. In germline, CDR1 is SGDLS, CDR2 YYNGEE. CDR3 in amino acids: CASSPDTDTQYF. The CDR3 DNA follows: TGTGCCAGCAGCCCAGACACAGATACGCAGTATTTT.

The chain recombines TRBV7-9 with TRBJ2-7; TRBD2 is a possible D gene (6 bases). Germline CDR1 is SEHNR and CDR2 is FQNEAQ (reference sequence). Trimming took off 1 base at V and 3 bases at J, with 10 bases between the two ends. The CDR3 sequence is 14 residues long. The CDR3 region is CASSLDGGNYEQYF. As DNA, the CDR3 is TGTGCCAGCAGCTTAGACGGCGGGAACTACGAGCAGTACTTC. Using reference TRBV7-9 and TRBJ2-7 for the parts outside the CDR3, the full variable domain is DTGVSQNPRHKITKRGQNVTFRCDPISEHNRLYWYRQTLGQGPEFLTYFQNEAQLEKSRLLSDRFSAERPKGSFSTLEIQRTEQGDSAMYLCASSLDGGNYEQYFGPGTRLTVT.

The J gene is TRBJ1-2, the V gene TRBV7-9; possibly TRBD1 for D (5 bases). The CDR3 length is 12 residues. Germline assignment: CDR1 SEHNR and CDR2 FQNEAQ (reference sequence). Trimming took 10 bases from V and 4 from J, leaving 13 bases between them. The CDR3 sequence: CATKGVTYGYTF. CDR3 bases: TGTGCCACCAAAGGGGTCACCTATGGCTACACCTTC.

The rearrangement links TRBV6-1 to TRBJ1-3; D gene unclear. V was cut by 3 bases and J by 2 bases, with 14 bases left in between. CDR3 length: 16 residues. Germline values: CDR1 MNHNS, CDR2 SASEGT. The CDR3 loop is CASSDPSEAAGNTIYF. The CDR3 DNA reads as TGTGCCAGCAGTGACCCTTCCGAGGCAGCTGGAAACACCATATATTTT.

This chain uses TRBV9 with TRBJ1-3; no clear D gene. Per germline, CDR1 SGDLS and CDR2 YYNGEE. CDR3 length equals 15 residues. V gave up 4 bases and J gave up 0 bases, with 11 bases separating them. The DNA of the CDR3 is TGTGCCAGCAGCCCCCCCGGAGACTCTGGAAACACCATATATTTT. This encodes CASSPPGDSGNTIYF.

The V call is TRBV27, the J call TRBJ2-7; 12 positions agree with TRBD2. The V gene end was trimmed by 5 bases and the J gene end by 3 bases; junction bases not matched to a gene: 2. The length of the CDR3 is 14 residues. Germline lookup yields CDR1 MNHEY and CDR2 SMNVEV (reference sequence). CDR3 sequence (DNA): TGTGCCAGCAGTGAGGGACTAGCGGGCTACGAGCAGTACTTC. Translated, it gives CASSEGLAGYEQYF.

In its sample, this clone was seen once. The DNA for the CDR3 is TGTGCCAGCAGTTGGATGACTAGCGGGAGACACAATGAGCAGTTCTTC. This translates into CASSWMTSGRHNEQFF. The chain links TRBV5-6 to TRBJ2-1; 12 bases match TRBD2. Germline V gene lookup returns CDR1 SGHDT and CDR2 YYEEEE. This CDR3 contains 16 residues. Trimming took 5 bases from V and 5 from J; bases not matched to a gene: 8.

The V gene is TRBV19, the J gene TRBJ1-5; 9 nucleotides match TRBD1. In germline, CDR1 is LNHDA, CDR2 SQIVND (reference sequence). There are 12 residues in the CDR3. V shed 9 bases, J shed 7 bases, and the junction held 4 bases outside the gene matches. The CDR3 sequence is CASGQGWQPQHF. CDR3 bases: TGTGCCAGCGGACAGGGGTGGCAGCCCCAGCATTTT.

V usage is TRBV27 and J usage is TRBJ2-7, with 8 bases that match TRBD1. The CDR3 extends over 14 amino acids. Germline lookup yields CDR1 MNHEY and CDR2 SMNVEV (reference sequence). V lost 6 bases, J lost 5 bases, and 9 bases stayed unmatched. The CDR3 loop reads CASSPQGALHEQYF. The CDR3 nucleotides read TGTGCCAGCAGCCCTCAGGGGGCGCTCCACGAGCAGTACTTC.

The rearrangement joins TRBV10-2 to TRBJ1-5; perhaps TRBD1 as D (5 bases). Per the germline V gene, CDR1 is WSHSY and CDR2 is SAAADI. Deletions cut 4 bases from V and 1 base from J, with 11 bases between. The CDR3 has 15 residues. CDR3 sequence: CASSGGRPSNQPQHF. DNA of the CDR3: TGCGCCAGCAGTGGGGGCAGGCCGAGCAATCAGCCCCAGCATTTT.

With respect to this clone: A read error is possible here, since a much larger clone lies one base away. At the DNA level, this CDR3 is encoded by other sequences in the same sample as well. V is TRBV5-6 and J is TRBJ2-5; D unclear. CDR3 length: 11 residues. V dropped 3 bases and J dropped 4 bases, with 4 bases sitting between them. CDR1 is SGHDT, CDR2 YYEEEE, per germline. The DNA of the CDR3 is TGTGCCAGCAGCTCAGGAGAGACCCAGTACTTC. It translates to CASSSGETQYF.